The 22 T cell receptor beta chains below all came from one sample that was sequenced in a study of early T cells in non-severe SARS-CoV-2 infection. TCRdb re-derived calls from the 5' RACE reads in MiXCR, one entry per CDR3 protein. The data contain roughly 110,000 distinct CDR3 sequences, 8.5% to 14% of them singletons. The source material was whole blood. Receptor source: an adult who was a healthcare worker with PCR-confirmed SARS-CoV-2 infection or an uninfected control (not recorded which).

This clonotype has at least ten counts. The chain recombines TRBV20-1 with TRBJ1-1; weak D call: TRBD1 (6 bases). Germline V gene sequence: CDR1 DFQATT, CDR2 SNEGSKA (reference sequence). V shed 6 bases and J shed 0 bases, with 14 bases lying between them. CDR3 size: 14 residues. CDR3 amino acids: CSAMGDRMNTEAFF. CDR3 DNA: TGCAGTGCAATGGGCGACAGGATGAACACTGAAGCTTTCTTT.

The DNA of the CDR3 is TGTGCCAGCAGCCCGAAGACACCTAACTACGACGTTTTGTCTAAGCAGTACTTC. Translation gives CASSPKTPNYDVLSKQYF. The chain carries TRBV7-9 and TRBJ2-7; D call uncertain. The CDR3 is made up of 18 amino acids. Germline V gene lookup returns CDR1 SEHNR and CDR2 FQNEAQ (reference sequence). V lost 5 bases and J 8 bases, leaving 31 bases between the germline ends. The full variable domain, in which reference TRBV7-9 and TRBJ2-7 provide the parts outside the CDR3, is DTGVSQNPRHKITKRGQNVTFRCDPISEHNRLYWYRQTLGQGPEFLTYFQNEAQLEKSRLLSDRFSAERPKGSFSTLEIQRTEQGDSAMYLCASSPKTPNYDVLSKQYFGPGTRLTVT.

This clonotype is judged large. This chain's CDR3 is CASAYEGTGIQYF. In nucleotides, the CDR3 is TGTGCCAGCGCGTACGAAGGGACGGGCATTCAGTACTTC. The rearrangement links TRBV11-2 to TRBJ2-4, with D possibly being TRBD1 or TRBD2 (5 bases each). The V gene lost 8 bases and the J gene lost 9 bases, with 17 bases spanning the gap. CDR3 size: 13 residues. Germline V gives CDR1 SGHAT, CDR2 FQNNGV.

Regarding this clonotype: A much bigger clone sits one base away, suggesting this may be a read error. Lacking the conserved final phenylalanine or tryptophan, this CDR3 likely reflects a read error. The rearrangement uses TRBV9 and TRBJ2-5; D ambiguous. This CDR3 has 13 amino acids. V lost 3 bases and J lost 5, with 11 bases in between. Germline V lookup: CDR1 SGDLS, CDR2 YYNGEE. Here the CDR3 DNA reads TGTGCCAGCAGCGCCGATGTTGAGGAGACCCAGTACCTC. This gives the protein CASSADVEETQYL.

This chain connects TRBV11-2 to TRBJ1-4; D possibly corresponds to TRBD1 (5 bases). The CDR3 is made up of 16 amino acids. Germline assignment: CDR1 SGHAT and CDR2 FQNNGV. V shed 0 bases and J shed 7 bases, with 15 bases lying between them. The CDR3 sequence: CASSLDGAGTLEKLFF. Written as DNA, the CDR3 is TGTGCCAGCAGCTTAGACGGTGCGGGGACGCTTGAAAAACTGTTTTTT.

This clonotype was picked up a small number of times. The CDR3 spells CASTTAGAPKDTQYF. CDR3 DNA sequence: TGTGCCAGCACCACCGCCGGGGCGCCTAAAGATACGCAGTATTTT. The J gene is TRBJ2-3, the V gene TRBV12-3 or TRBV12-4; TRBD1 or TRBD2 may be the D gene (5 bases each). The CDR3 covers 15 residues. V dropped 7 bases and J dropped 5 bases, with 19 bases sitting between them.

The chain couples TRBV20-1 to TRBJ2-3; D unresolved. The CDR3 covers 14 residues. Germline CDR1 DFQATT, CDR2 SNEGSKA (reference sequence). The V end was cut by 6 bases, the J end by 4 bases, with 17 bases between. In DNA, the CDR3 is TGCAGTGCCAGGCGACGAGCCTATGCAGATACGCAGTATTTT. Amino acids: CSARRRAYADTQYF.

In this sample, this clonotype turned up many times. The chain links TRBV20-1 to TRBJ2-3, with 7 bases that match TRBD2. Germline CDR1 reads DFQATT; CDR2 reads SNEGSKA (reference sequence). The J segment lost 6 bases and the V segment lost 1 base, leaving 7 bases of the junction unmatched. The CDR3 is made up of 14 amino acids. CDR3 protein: CSARVGAGEDTQYF. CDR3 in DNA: TGCAGTGCTAGAGTAGGGGCGGGAGAGGATACGCAGTATTTT.

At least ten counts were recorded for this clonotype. The CDR3 DNA follows: TGTGCCACCAAGGGGGGCACAGGATCGAACACTGAAGCTTTCTTT. Its translation: CATKGGTGSNTEAFF. The rearrangement links TRBV10-3 to TRBJ1-1; the D gene is possibly TRBD1 (6 bases). V dropped 10 bases and J dropped 1 base, with 19 bases sitting between them. The germline CDR1 and CDR2 sequences are ENHRY and SYGVKD. CDR3 size: 15 residues.

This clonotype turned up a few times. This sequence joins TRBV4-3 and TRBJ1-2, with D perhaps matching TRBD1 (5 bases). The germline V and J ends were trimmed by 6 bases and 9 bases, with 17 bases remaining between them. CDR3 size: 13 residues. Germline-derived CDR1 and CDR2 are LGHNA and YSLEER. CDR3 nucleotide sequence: TGCGCCAGCAGATTGGGAGGGACCCAACGCTACACCTTC. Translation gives CASRLGGTQRYTF.

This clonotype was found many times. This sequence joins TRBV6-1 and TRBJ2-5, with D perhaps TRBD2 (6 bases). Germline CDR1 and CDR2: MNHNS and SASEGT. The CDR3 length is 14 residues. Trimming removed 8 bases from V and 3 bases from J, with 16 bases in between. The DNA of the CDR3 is TGTGCCAGCGGGCGGGACTTGGTTGAAGAGACCCAGTACTTC. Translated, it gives CASGRDLVEETQYF.

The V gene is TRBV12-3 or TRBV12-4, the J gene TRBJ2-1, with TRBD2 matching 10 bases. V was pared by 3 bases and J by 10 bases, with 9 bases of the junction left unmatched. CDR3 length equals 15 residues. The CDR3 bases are TGTGCCAGCAGTTTGGGTAGCGGGAGGCAGGGGGAGCAGTTCTTC. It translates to CASSLGSGRQGEQFF.

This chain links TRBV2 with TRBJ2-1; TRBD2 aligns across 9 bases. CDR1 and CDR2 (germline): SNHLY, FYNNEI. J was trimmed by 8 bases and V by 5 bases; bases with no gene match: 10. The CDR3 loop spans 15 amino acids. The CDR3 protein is CASSRAGGGVDEQFF. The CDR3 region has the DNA TGTGCCAGCAGTCGCGCGGGAGGGGGGGTTGATGAGCAGTTCTTC.

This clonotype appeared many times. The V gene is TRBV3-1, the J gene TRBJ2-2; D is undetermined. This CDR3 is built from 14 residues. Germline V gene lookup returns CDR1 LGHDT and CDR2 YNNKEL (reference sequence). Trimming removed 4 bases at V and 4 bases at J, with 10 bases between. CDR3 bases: TGTGCCAGCAGCCCAAGGGCTTCCACCGGGGAGCTGTTTTTT. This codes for CASSPRASTGELFF.

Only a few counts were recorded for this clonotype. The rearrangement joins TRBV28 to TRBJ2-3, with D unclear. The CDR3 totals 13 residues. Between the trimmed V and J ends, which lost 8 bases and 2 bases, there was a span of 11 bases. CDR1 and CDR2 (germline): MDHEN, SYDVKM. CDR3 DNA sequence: TGTGCCAGCGAGGAAGCTTCCACAGATACGCAGTATTTT. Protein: CASEEASTDTQYF.

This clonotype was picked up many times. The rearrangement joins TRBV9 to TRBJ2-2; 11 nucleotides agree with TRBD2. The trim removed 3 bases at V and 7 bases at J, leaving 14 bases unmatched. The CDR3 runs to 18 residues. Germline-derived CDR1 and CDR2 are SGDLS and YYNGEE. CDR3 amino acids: CASSERTSGRILDGELFF. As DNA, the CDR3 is TGTGCCAGCAGCGAGAGAACTAGCGGGAGAATTCTGGACGGGGAGCTGTTTTTT.

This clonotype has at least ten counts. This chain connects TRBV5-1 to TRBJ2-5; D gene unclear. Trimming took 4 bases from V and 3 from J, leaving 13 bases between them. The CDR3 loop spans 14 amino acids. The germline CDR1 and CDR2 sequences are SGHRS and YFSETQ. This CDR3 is CASSIQQVEETQYF. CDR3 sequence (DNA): TGCGCCAGCAGCATCCAGCAGGTAGAAGAGACCCAGTACTTC.

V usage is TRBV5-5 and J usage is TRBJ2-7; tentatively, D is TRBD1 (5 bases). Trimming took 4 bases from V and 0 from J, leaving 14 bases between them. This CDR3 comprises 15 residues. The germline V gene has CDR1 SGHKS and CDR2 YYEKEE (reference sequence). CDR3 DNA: TGTGCCAGCAGCGGATACAGGTACTCCTCCTACGAGCAGTACTTC. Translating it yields CASSGYRYSSYEQYF.

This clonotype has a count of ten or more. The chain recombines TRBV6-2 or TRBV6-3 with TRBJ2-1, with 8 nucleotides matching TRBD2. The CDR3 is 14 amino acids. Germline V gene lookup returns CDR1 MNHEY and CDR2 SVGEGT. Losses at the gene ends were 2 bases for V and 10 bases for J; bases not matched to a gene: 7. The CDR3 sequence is CASSYAGRAREQFF. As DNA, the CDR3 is TGTGCCAGCAGTTACGCCGGGAGGGCTAGGGAGCAGTTCTTC.

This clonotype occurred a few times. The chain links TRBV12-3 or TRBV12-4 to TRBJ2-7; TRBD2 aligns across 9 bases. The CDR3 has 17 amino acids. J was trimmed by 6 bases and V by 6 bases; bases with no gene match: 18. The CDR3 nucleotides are TGTGCCAGCAGCAGCCGGACGGGACTAGCCCGTGGTAGCGAGCAGTACTTC. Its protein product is CASSSRTGLARGSEQYF.

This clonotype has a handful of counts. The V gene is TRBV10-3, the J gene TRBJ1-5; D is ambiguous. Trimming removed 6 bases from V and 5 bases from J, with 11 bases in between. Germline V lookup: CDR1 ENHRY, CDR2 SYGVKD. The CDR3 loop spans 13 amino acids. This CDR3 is CAIRARSDQPQHF. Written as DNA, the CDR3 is TGTGCCATCAGGGCCAGGAGCGATCAGCCCCAGCATTTT.

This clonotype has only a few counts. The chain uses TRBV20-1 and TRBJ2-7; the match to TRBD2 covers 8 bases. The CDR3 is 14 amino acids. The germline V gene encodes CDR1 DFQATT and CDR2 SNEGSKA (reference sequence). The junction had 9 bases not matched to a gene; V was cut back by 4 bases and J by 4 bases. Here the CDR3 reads CSAIPGTSRYEQYF. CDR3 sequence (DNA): TGCAGTGCTATTCCAGGGACTAGTAGGTACGAGCAGTACTTC.